The 30 T cell receptor beta chains reported below all come from one sample, sequenced in a study of cytomegalovirus exposure and HLA in healthy donors. The protocol was immunoSEQ multiplex PCR, while the TCRdb copy is restricted to in-frame clones and leaves out a portion. The data contain around 150,000 clones, 91% of them singletons. The sequenced sample consisted of PBMCs. These receptors all stem from a young woman in good health and CMV-seropositive.

V and J are TRBV20-1 and TRBJ1-2; 8 bases agree with TRBD1. This CDR3 has 10 residues. The V gene's germline CDR1 is DFQATT and CDR2 SNEGSKA (reference sequence). This CDR3 is CRAGGVGYTF. The DNA for the CDR3 is TGCAGGGCAGGGGGCGTAGGCTACACCTTC.

The chain has TRBV5-1 and TRBJ1-4, with TRBD1 matching 7 bases. The CDR3 covers 15 residues. V lost 4 bases, J lost 3 bases, and 6 bases stayed unmatched. Germline V gene sequence: CDR1 SGHRS, CDR2 YFSETQ. CDR3: CASSVGQTPNEKLFF. The CDR3 DNA reads as TGCGCCAGCAGCGTGGGACAGACGCCTAATGAAAAACTGTTTTTT.

The chain joins TRBV9 to TRBJ1-1; D is uncertain. Germline values: CDR1 SGDLS, CDR2 YYNGEE. The CDR3 is 15 residues long. V dropped 0 bases and J dropped 4 bases, with 13 bases sitting between them. The CDR3 sequence is CASSVGNTAGTEAFF. CDR3 DNA: TGTGCCAGCAGCGTAGGTAATACCGCGGGCACTGAAGCTTTCTTT.

The table lists this clone with a count of one. The gene calls are TRBV10-1 and TRBJ2-5; D might be TRBD2 (6 bases). CDR1 is WNHNN and CDR2 is SYGVQD in the germline V gene (reference sequence). V was clipped by 6 bases and J by 1 base, with 15 bases between them. The CDR3 sequence is 15 residues long. The CDR3 region is CASSRDLASQETQYF. The CDR3 region has the DNA TGCGCCAGCAGCCGGGACCTAGCGTCCCAAGAGACCCAGTACTTC.

This sequence joins TRBV6-5 and TRBJ2-7; 11 nucleotides match TRBD1. V lost 6 bases, J lost 3 bases, and 7 bases stayed unmatched. Per the germline V gene, CDR1 is MNHEY and CDR2 is SVGAGI. This CDR3 contains 15 residues. The chain's CDR3 is CASRDGTGGYYEQYF. Written as DNA, the CDR3 is TGTGCCAGCAGAGACGGGACAGGGGGTTACTACGAGCAGTACTTC.

The genes are TRBV19 and TRBJ2-3; 9 positions match TRBD1. This CDR3 has 13 amino acids. Germline CDR1 is LNHDA and CDR2 is SQIVND (reference sequence). V trimming: 6 bases; J trimming: 4 bases; junction bases outside the gene matches: 2. The DNA for the CDR3 is TGTGCCAGTAGAAGGACAGGGGCAGATACGCAGTATTTT. Its translation is CASRRTGADTQYF. Filled out from reference TRBV19 and TRBJ2-3, the complete variable domain reads DGGITQSPKYLFRKEGQNVTLSCEQNLNHDAMYWYRQDPGQGLRLIYYSQIVNDFQKGDIAEGYSVSREKKESFPLTVTSAQKNPTAFYLCASRRTGADTQYFGPGTRLTVL.

The gene calls are TRBV27 and TRBJ2-2, with TRBD1 identical over 10 bases. In germline, CDR1 is MNHEY, CDR2 SMNVEV (reference sequence). CDR3 size: 15 residues. V shed 6 bases and J 6 bases; nucleotides not matched to a gene: 7. The CDR3 protein is CASRPPGTGAGELFF. Here the CDR3 DNA reads TGTGCCAGCAGGCCTCCCGGGACAGGGGCCGGGGAGCTGTTTTTT.

This sequence joins TRBV7-9 and TRBJ1-2; 9 positions agree with TRBD1. In germline, CDR1 is SEHNR, CDR2 FQNEAQ (reference sequence). This CDR3 region has 15 residues. J lost 8 bases, V lost 2 bases, and 9 bases had no gene match. For the CDR3, the DNA is TGTGCCAGCAGCTTACCAGAGACAGGGGGTTGGGGCTACACCTTC. This encodes CASSLPETGGWGYTF.

This sequence joins TRBV13 and TRBJ1-1; D perhaps matches TRBD1 (6 bases). The germline V and J ends were trimmed by 4 bases and 2 bases, with 32 bases remaining between them. The CDR3 spans 21 residues. Germline V gene sequence: CDR1 PRHDT, CDR2 FYEKMQ (reference sequence). The CDR3 region has the DNA TGTGCCAGCAGCTCACCCCTGGGGGGGCCATGGGGATACCAGGAAAACACTGAAGCTTTCTTT. Its protein product is CASSSPLGGPWGYQENTEAFF.

The rearrangement joins TRBV10-3 to TRBJ2-3, with a weak D call TRBD2 (7 bases). The CDR3 is made up of 13 amino acids. Germline CDR1 reads ENHRY; CDR2 reads SYGVKD. V was trimmed by 10 bases and J by 4 bases, leaving 15 bases between them. CDR3 protein: CATRGGGADTQYF. Here the CDR3 DNA reads TGTGCCACCCGAGGGGGAGGGGCAGATACGCAGTATTTT.

This clone came up once. The chain carries TRBV4-2 and TRBJ2-2; 12 bases line up with TRBD2. The CDR3 has 17 residues. Germline V lookup: CDR1 LGHNA, CDR2 YNFKEQ. Unmatched junction bases numbered 5, after V lost 0 bases and J lost 6 bases. CDR3 protein: CASSQDLAGGPPGELFF. DNA of the CDR3: TGTGCCAGCAGCCAAGATCTAGCGGGGGGGCCTCCCGGGGAGCTGTTTTTT.

V and J are TRBV4-3 and TRBJ2-7; 9 bases align to TRBD2. J lost 2 bases, V lost 0 bases, and 2 bases had no gene match. This CDR3 has 15 residues. Germline CDR1 and CDR2: LGHNA and YSLEER. The CDR3 loop reads CASSQEIAGAYEQYF. The CDR3 coding sequence is TGCGCCAGCAGCCAAGAGATAGCGGGAGCCTACGAGCAGTACTTC.

The chain uses TRBV28 and TRBJ2-7; weak D call: TRBD2 (6 bases). Trimming pared 3 bases from V and 4 bases from J, leaving 16 bases between. Looked up from germline, CDR1 is MDHEN and CDR2 is SYDVKM. The length of the CDR3 is 15 residues. CDR3 nucleotides: TGTGCCAGCAGTTTTGGGTCTAGCGAGGGGTACGAGCAGTACTTC. This gives the protein CASSFGSSEGYEQYF.

The rearrangement joins TRBV18 to TRBJ2-1; 16 bases match TRBD2. The CDR3 runs 17 residues. Germline V gives CDR1 KGHSH, CDR2 LQKENI. With V trimmed by 8 bases and J by 0 bases, 4 bases remained unmatched. CDR3 region: CASTGLAGGSSYNEQFF. CDR3 sequence (DNA): TGTGCCAGCACGGGACTAGCGGGGGGGAGCTCCTACAATGAGCAGTTCTTC.

The CDR3 protein is CASSQGLAGEQYF. As DNA, the CDR3 is TGTGCCAGCAGCCAGGGACTAGCGGGCGAGCAGTACTTC. The chain carries TRBV5-4 and TRBJ2-7; 12 bases align to TRBD2. CDR3 length equals 13 residues. With V trimmed by 4 bases and J by 6 bases, 2 bases remained unmatched. Germline CDR1 and CDR2: SGHNT and YYREEE (reference sequence).

The chain recombines TRBV25-1 with TRBJ2-2; TRBD1 is a possible D gene (6 bases). The CDR3 spans 15 residues. Germline-derived CDR1 and CDR2 are MGHDK and SYGVNS. V lost 6 bases and J lost 2, with 13 bases in between. Here the CDR3 DNA reads TGTGCCAGCAGACAACCGGGACATAACACCGGGGAGCTGTTTTTT. It codes for CASRQPGHNTGELFF. Full variable domain (outside the CDR3, taken from reference TRBV25-1 and TRBJ2-2): EADIYQTPRYLVIGTGKKITLECSQTMGHDKMYWYQQDPGMELHLIHYSYGVNSTEKGDLSSESTVSRIRTEHFPLTLESARPSHTSQYLCASRQPGHNTGELFFGEGSRLTVL.

The chain uses TRBV19 and TRBJ2-2, with TRBD1 matching 12 bases. J lost 4 bases, V lost 7 bases, and 10 bases had no gene match. The germline CDR1 and CDR2 sequences are LNHDA and SQIVND (reference sequence). There are 17 residues in the CDR3. The CDR3 DNA reads TGTGCCAGTATAGCCCGGGACAGGGGGCAGGGCACCGGGGAGCTGTTTTTT. It is translated as CASIARDRGQGTGELFF.

The chain couples TRBV19 to TRBJ2-3; 9 nucleotides match TRBD1. From germline, CDR1 is LNHDA and CDR2 SQIVND (reference sequence). Losses at the gene ends were 8 bases for V and 3 bases for J; bases not matched to a gene: 6. There are 14 residues in the CDR3. CDR3 DNA: TGTGCCAGTTCCCGGGACAGGGTAACAGATACGCAGTATTTT. The encoded protein is CASSRDRVTDTQYF.

CDR3 residues: CASSRLRRSGETGELFF. In DNA, the CDR3 is TGTGCCAGTAGCCGCCTTCGGCGTTCAGGGGAAACCGGGGAGCTGTTTTTT. The chain has TRBV19 and TRBJ2-2; possible D gene TRBD1, 6 bases. V was shortened by 6 bases and J by 5 bases, with 22 bases between the two germline ends. This CDR3 spans 17 amino acids. Germline CDR1 LNHDA, CDR2 SQIVND (reference sequence).

This chain connects TRBV7-2 to TRBJ2-7; no clear D. V gave up 5 bases and J gave up 1 base, with 12 bases separating them. CDR3 length: 14 residues. Germline lookup yields CDR1 SGHTA and CDR2 FQGNSA. CDR3 in amino acids: CASSNQALSYEQYF. CDR3 nucleotides: TGTGCCAGCAGCAATCAGGCGTTATCCTACGAGCAGTACTTC.

This chain links TRBV4-1 with TRBJ2-6; possibly TRBD1 for D (5 bases). V shed 1 base and J shed 4 bases, with 20 bases lying between them. This CDR3 spans 19 amino acids. Germline V gene lookup returns CDR1 MGHRA and CDR2 YSYEKL. This chain's CDR3 is CASSQVGQGRVSGANVLTF. CDR3 nucleotide sequence: TGCGCCAGCAGCCAAGTCGGGCAAGGCAGGGTGTCCGGGGCCAACGTCCTGACTTTC.

This clone was observed a handful of times. This chain uses TRBV28 with TRBJ1-5, with D maybe TRBD1 (6 bases). Germline V gene data show CDR1 as MDHEN and CDR2 as SYDVKM. The V end was cut by 6 bases, the J end by 0 bases, with 9 bases between. The CDR3 length is 14 residues. The CDR3 region has the DNA TGTGCCAGCAGCCGGACAGATAGCAATCAGCCCCAGCATTTT. Amino acid sequence: CASSRTDSNQPQHF. Full variable domain (missing parts from reference TRBV28 and TRBJ1-5): DVKVTQSSRYLVKRTGEKVFLECVQDMDHENMFWYRQDPGLGLRLIYFSYDVKMKEKGDIPEGYSVSREKKERFSLILESASTNQTSMYLCASSRTDSNQPQHFGDGTRLSIL.

The chain joins TRBV10-3 to TRBJ1-1; a weak D match, TRBD1 (6 bases). Germline V gene sequence: CDR1 ENHRY, CDR2 SYGVKD. Trimming removed 4 bases at V and 2 bases at J, with 17 bases between. This CDR3 is 16 amino acids long. CDR3: CAISADVGGPNTEAFF. In DNA form, the CDR3 reads TGTGCCATCAGTGCGGACGTGGGGGGGCCTAACACTGAAGCTTTCTTT.

This CDR3 is CASRNRGSDEQYF. The CDR3 nucleotides are TGCGCCAGCAGAAACAGGGGCAGCGACGAGCAGTACTTC. This chain joins TRBV5-1 and TRBJ2-7, with 7 bases aligning to TRBD1. CDR3 length: 13 residues. Germline V gives CDR1 SGHRS, CDR2 YFSETQ. With V trimmed by 5 bases and J by 5 bases, 7 bases remained unmatched.

The genes are TRBV29-1 and TRBJ2-5; 10 positions match TRBD1. The CDR3 runs 16 residues. Trimming took 6 bases from V and 4 from J; bases not matched to a gene: 14. From germline, CDR1 is SQVTM and CDR2 ANQGSEA. CDR3 sequence: CSVLCNRTGGVETQYF. The CDR3 nucleotides are TGCAGCGTCCTCTGTAACCGGACAGGGGGGGTAGAGACCCAGTACTTC.

The V call is TRBV19, the J call TRBJ2-1, with a possible D match to TRBD1 (6 bases). The germline CDR1 and CDR2 sequences are LNHDA and SQIVND (reference sequence). Trimming cost V 7 bases and J 6 bases, with 19 bases left between them. There are 15 residues in the CDR3. Here the CDR3 DNA reads TGTGCCAGTACGATGACCGTTCAAGGGGGCAATGAGCAGTTCTTC. This codes for CASTMTVQGGNEQFF. Filled out from reference TRBV19 and TRBJ2-1, the complete variable domain reads DGGITQSPKYLFRKEGQNVTLSCEQNLNHDAMYWYRQDPGQGLRLIYYSQIVNDFQKGDIAEGYSVSREKKESFPLTVTSAQKNPTAFYLCASTMTVQGGNEQFFGPGTRLTVL.

V is TRBV2 and J is TRBJ2-1; TRBD2 agrees at 7 bases. Trimming cost V 8 bases and J 7 bases; bases outside gene matches: 11. This CDR3 has 14 residues. The V gene's germline CDR1 is SNHLY and CDR2 FYNNEI. This CDR3 reads CASRLPGTKNEQFF. DNA of the CDR3: TGTGCCAGCCGCCTCCCCGGGACTAAGAATGAGCAGTTCTTC.

V usage is TRBV29-1 and J usage is TRBJ2-7, with 15 bases lining up with TRBD2. Germline CDR1 is SQVTM and CDR2 is ANQGSEA. Trimming cost V 4 bases and J 6 bases; bases outside gene matches: 4. The CDR3 has 14 amino acids. DNA of the CDR3: TGCAGCGTTGCCCCGGGACTAGCGGGAGGCGAGCAGTACTTC. Translated: CSVAPGLAGGEQYF.

V usage is TRBV10-3 and J usage is TRBJ1-2; 8 bases agree with TRBD1. Unmatched junction bases numbered 5, after V lost 10 bases and J lost 4 bases. There are 12 residues in the CDR3. Germline-derived CDR1 and CDR2 are ENHRY and SYGVKD. The CDR3: CATGQGIYGYTF. The CDR3 coding sequence is TGTGCCACTGGACAGGGCATCTATGGCTACACCTTC.

About this clone itself: The same CDR3 is also encoded by other DNA sequences in this sample. J is TRBJ1-2 and V is TRBV11-2; 10 nucleotides agree with TRBD1. From germline, CDR1 is SGHAT and CDR2 FQNNGV. The CDR3 loop spans 13 amino acids. After removal of 5 bases from V and 6 bases from J, the junction contained 3 bases not matched to a gene. CDR3 protein: CASSRGTGDGYTF. In DNA form, the CDR3 reads TGTGCCAGCAGCCGTGGGACAGGGGATGGCTACACCTTC.